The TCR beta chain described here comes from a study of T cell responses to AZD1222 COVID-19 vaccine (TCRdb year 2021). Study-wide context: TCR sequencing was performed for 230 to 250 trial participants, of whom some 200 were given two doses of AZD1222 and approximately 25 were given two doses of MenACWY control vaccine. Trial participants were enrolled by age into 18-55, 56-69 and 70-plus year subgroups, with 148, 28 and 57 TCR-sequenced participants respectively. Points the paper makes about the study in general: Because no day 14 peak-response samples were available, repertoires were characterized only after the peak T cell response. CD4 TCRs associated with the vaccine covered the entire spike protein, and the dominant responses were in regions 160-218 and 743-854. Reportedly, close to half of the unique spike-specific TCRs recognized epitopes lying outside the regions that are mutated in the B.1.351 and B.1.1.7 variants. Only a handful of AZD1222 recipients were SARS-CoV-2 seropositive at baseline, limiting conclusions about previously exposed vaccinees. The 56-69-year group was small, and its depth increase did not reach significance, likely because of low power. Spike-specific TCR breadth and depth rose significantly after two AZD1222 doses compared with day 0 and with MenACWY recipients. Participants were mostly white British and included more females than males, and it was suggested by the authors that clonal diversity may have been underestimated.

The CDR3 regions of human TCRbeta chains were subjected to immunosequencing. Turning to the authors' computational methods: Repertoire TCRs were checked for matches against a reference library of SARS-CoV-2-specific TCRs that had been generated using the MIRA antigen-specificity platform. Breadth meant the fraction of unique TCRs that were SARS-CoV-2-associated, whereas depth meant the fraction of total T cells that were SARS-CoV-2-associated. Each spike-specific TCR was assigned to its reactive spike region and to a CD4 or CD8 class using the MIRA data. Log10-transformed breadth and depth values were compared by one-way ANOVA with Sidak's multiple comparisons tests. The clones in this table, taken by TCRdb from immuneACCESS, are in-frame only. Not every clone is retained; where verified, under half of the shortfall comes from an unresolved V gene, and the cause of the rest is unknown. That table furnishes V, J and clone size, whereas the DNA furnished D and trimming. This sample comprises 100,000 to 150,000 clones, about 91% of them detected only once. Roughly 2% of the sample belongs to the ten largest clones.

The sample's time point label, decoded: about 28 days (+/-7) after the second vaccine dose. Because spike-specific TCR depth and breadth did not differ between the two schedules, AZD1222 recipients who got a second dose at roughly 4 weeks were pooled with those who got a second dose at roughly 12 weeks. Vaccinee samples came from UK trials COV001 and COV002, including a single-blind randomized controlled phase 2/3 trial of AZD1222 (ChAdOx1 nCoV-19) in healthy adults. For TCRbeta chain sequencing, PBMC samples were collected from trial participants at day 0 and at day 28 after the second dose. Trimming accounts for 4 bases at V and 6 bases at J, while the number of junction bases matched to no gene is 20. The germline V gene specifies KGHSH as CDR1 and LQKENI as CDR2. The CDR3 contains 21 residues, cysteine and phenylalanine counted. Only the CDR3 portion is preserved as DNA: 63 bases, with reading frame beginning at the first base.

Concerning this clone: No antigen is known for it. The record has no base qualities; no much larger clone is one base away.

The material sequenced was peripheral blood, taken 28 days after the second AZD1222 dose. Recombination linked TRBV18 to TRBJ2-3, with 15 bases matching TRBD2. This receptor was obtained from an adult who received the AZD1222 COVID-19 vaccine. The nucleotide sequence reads TGTGCCAGCTCACAACAATGGACTAGCGGGAGGGAATGGGAATACTCGGATACGCAGTATTTT. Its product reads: CASSQQWTSGREWEYSDTQYF.